These T cell receptor beta chains were read from a single sample in a study of CD8 T cells in Susac syndrome. TCRdb redid the calling of the immunoSEQ multiplex PCR reads with MiXCR, one entry per CDR3 protein. Of some 120,000 distinct CDR3 sequences in the sample, about 95% were seen once. Sequenced: CD4+ T cells from PBMCs. These receptors originate from a human donor in good health. The CDR3 runs from the conserved cysteine through the conserved F or W. Each record gives: clone size, D gene, V gene, J gene, CDR3 DNA, CDR3 protein. The D gene is left open where the match is weak. Size values are once, few and many counts, or a class for expanded clones, and some rows have none.

size: once; D: TRBD2; V: TRBV4-2; J: TRBJ2-1; DNA: TGTGCCAGCAGCCGAGAGCGGGAGGGCCCGGGTGAGCAGTTCTTC; CDR3: CASSREREGPGEQFF
size: -; D: -; V: TRBV7-7; J: TRBJ2-5; DNA: TGTGCTAGCAGCTATGACGGGAGTGGAGGCCAAGAGACCCAGTACTTC; CDR3: CASSYDGSGGQETQYF
size: -; D: TRBD2; V: TRBV13; J: TRBJ2-1; DNA: TGTGCCAGCAGCTCTAGGACCTTAGCGGGAGAAGGCAATGAGCAGTTCTTC; CDR3: CASSSRTLAGEGNEQFF
size: -; D: TRBD2; V: TRBV7-9; J: TRBJ2-4; DNA: TGTGCCAGCAGCTCCCGACTAGCGGAGTTAGCCAAAAACATTCAGTACTTC; CDR3: CASSSRLAELAKNIQYF
size: -; D: -; V: TRBV29-1; J: TRBJ2-5; DNA: TGCAGCGTTGCTTTAGGGGTGTCAGAGACCCAGTACTTC; CDR3: CSVALGVSETQYF
size: once; D: -; V: TRBV29-1; J: TRBJ2-5; DNA: TGCAGCGTTGAGAGGGCATTGGCCCAGTACTTC; CDR3: CSVERALAQYF
size: -; D: -; V: TRBV7-9; J: TRBJ2-7; DNA: TGTGCCAGCAGCTCCAAGAATGCTCCCTACGAGCAGTACTTC; CDR3: CASSSKNAPYEQYF
size: -; D: TRBD2; V: TRBV28; J: TRBJ2-7; DNA: TGTGCCAGCAGCTCTAGCGGGAGGGCGAAAAACGAGCAGTACTTC; CDR3: CASSSSGRAKNEQYF
size: once; D: -; V: TRBV7-2; J: TRBJ2-5; DNA: TGTGCCAGCAGCCAGTACTCGGAACCACAAGAGACCCAGTACTTC; CDR3: CASSQYSEPQETQYF
size: -; D: TRBD2; V: TRBV18; J: TRBJ2-5; DNA: TGTGCCAGCTCACCACGATCGCTAGCGGGAGTGAAAGAGACCCAGTACTTC; CDR3: CASSPRSLAGVKETQYF
size: -; D: -; V: TRBV29-1; J: TRBJ1-1; DNA: TGCAGCGTTGGAGGTGCGGGATTGAACACTGAAGCTTTCTTT; CDR3: CSVGGAGLNTEAFF
size: -; D: -; V: TRBV3-1; J: TRBJ1-4; DNA: TGTGCCAGCAGCCTGAGGGGACCTTCAACTAATGAAAAACTGTTTTTT; CDR3: CASSLRGPSTNEKLFF
size: once; D: -; V: TRBV20-1; J: TRBJ2-7; DNA: TGCAGTGCTAGAGAGGGGGAAGCGAAATCCCGCGAGCAGTACTTC; CDR3: CSAREGEAKSREQYF
size: -; D: TRBD1; V: TRBV18; J: TRBJ2-7; DNA: TGTGCCAGCTCACCAAAGGGACAGGGATACGAGCAGTACTTC; CDR3: CASSPKGQGYEQYF
size: -; D: -; V: TRBV6-5; J: TRBJ1-1; DNA: TGTGCCAGCAGTTTCCCAGGTGGGGGGGGTGAAGCTTTCTTT; CDR3: CASSFPGGGGEAFF
size: -; D: TRBD2; V: TRBV5-4; J: TRBJ2-7; DNA: TGTGCCAGCAGCTTAGCCTCGGCGGGAGGATGCTACGAGCAGTACTTC; CDR3: CASSLASAGGCYEQYF
size: -; D: TRBD2; V: TRBV7-2; J: TRBJ2-1; DNA: TGTGCCAGCAGCTTATCGCCGGGAGGCAAATACAATGAGCAGTTCTTC; CDR3: CASSLSPGGKYNEQFF
size: -; D: -; V: TRBV4-1; J: TRBJ2-2; DNA: TGCGCCAGCAGCCCCACAGAGAACACCGGGGAGCTGTTTTTT; CDR3: CASSPTENTGELFF
size: -; D: TRBD1; V: TRBV27; J: TRBJ2-7; DNA: TGTGCCAGCAGCCTCATCGGGACAGGGGGCTTCGAGCAGTACTTC; CDR3: CASSLIGTGGFEQYF
size: -; D: -; V: TRBV7-9; J: TRBJ2-7; DNA: TGTGCCAGCAGCTTAACCGGAGGTCTCGACGAGCAGTACTTC; CDR3: CASSLTGGLDEQYF
size: few; D: -; V: TRBV11-2; J: TRBJ2-1; DNA: TGTGCCAGCAGCCCCGGGGCCTACAATGAGCAGTTCTTC; CDR3: CASSPGAYNEQFF
size: -; D: -; V: TRBV12-3/TRBV12-4; J: TRBJ2-7; DNA: TGTGCCAGCAGTCAAAGAACCTACGAGCAGTACTTC; CDR3: CASSQRTYEQYF
size: -; D: -; V: TRBV6-6; J: TRBJ1-3; DNA: TGTGCCAGTAGTTTCGGAGTATCCGGAAACACCATATATTTT; CDR3: CASSFGVSGNTIYF
size: -; D: -; V: TRBV29-1; J: TRBJ2-1; DNA: TGCAGGGTAGCGAGCTCCTACAATGAGCAGTTCTTC; CDR3: CRVASSYNEQFF